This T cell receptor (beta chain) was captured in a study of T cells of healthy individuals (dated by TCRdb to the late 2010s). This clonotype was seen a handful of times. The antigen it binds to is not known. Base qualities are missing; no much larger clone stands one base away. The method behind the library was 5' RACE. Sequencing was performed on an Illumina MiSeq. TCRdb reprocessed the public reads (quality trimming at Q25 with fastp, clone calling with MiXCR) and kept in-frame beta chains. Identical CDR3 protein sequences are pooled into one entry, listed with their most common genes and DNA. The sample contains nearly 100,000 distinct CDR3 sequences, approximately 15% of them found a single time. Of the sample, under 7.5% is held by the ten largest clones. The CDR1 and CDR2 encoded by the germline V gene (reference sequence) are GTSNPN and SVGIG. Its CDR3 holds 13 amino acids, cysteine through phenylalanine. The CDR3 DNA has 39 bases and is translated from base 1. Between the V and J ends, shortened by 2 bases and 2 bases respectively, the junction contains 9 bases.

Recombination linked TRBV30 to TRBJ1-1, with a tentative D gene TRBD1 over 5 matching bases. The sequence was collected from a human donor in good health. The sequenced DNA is TGTGCCTGGAGTCTGGGGGGAAACACTGAAGCTTTCTTT. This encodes CAWSLGGNTEAFF.